Listed below are T cell receptor beta chains from one sample, sequenced in a study of blood T cell repertoires in COVID-19. The method was immunoSEQ multiplex PCR; TCRdb's version includes in-frame clones alone and lacks a portion of them. The profile shows nearly 350,000 clones, roughly 89% of them singletons. Source material: peripheral blood. All receptors come from a woman between 18 and 29 years old who had recovered from COVID-19. Each CDR3 is given with its conserved first and last residue. The D gene is left open where the match is weak. Some rows have no size entry. The others give once, few or many, or a class for an expanded clone.

TRBV28	TRBD1	TRBJ1-1	.	CASSWAGGGGTEAFF	TGTGCCAGCAGTTGGGCAGGGGGCGGAGGCACTGAAGCTTTCTTT
TRBV24-1	.	TRBJ2-5	.	CATSDLRGETQYF	TGTGCCACCAGTGATTTGAGGGGAGAGACCCAGTACTTC
TRBV10-3	.	TRBJ1-1	.	CAISESTGNTEAFF	TGTGCCATCAGTGAGAGTACGGGGAACACTGAAGCTTTCTTT
TRBV6-2/TRBV6-3	.	TRBJ2-1	.	CASSSNRENEQFF	TGTGCCAGCAGTTCCAACAGGGAAAATGAGCAGTTCTTC
TRBV24-1	.	TRBJ1-5	once	CATSDVRLPGEPQHF	TGTGCCACCAGTGATGTCAGACTCCCTGGAGAGCCCCAGCATTTT
TRBV4-1	TRBD2	TRBJ2-1	once	CASRSLASGSWFYNEQFF	TGCGCCAGCAGAAGTTTAGCTAGCGGGAGTTGGTTCTACAATGAGCAGTTCTTC
TRBV3-1/TRBV3-2	.	TRBJ1-5	few	CASSQDRDQPQHF	TGTGCCAGCAGCCAAGACCGCGATCAGCCCCAGCATTTT
TRBV5-1	TRBD1	TRBJ1-1	.	CASSTTGGTEAFF	TGCGCCAGCAGCACAACAGGGGGCACTGAAGCTTTCTTT
TRBV15	.	TRBJ1-5	.	CATSSRGNNQPQHF	TGTGCCACCAGCAGCCGGGGAAATAATCAGCCCCAGCATTTT
TRBV28	TRBD2	TRBJ2-2	.	CASSSSGSLTGELFF	TGTGCCAGCAGTTCTAGCGGGAGTTTGACCGGGGAGCTGTTTTTT
TRBV27	.	TRBJ2-1	.	CASSSYPARLGGDMTRNEQFF	TGTGCCAGCAGTTCCTACCCCGCCCGACTAGGCGGAGACATGACAAGGAATGAGCAGTTCTTC
TRBV7-9	.	TRBJ2-5	.	CASSLGHQETQYF	TGTGCCAGCAGCCTCGGTCACCAAGAGACCCAGTACTTC
TRBV6-5	.	TRBJ1-5	.	CASTPSYSANQPQHF	TGTGCCAGCACCCCCAGTTACAGTGCTAATCAGCCCCAGCATTTT
TRBV7-2	TRBD2	TRBJ2-3	.	CASSLILAGSDTQYF	TGTGCCAGCAGCTTAATCCTAGCGGGATCAGATACGCAGTATTTT
TRBV7-6	TRBD2	TRBJ2-5	.	CASSPYSGIRGLPGQETQYF	TGTGCCAGCAGCCCCTATAGCGGGATCAGGGGTTTACCCGGACAAGAGACCCAGTACTTC
TRBV6-1	.	TRBJ1-2	once	CASSEKSGPNYGYTF	TGTGCCAGCAGTGAAAAGTCAGGGCCGAACTATGGCTACACCTTC
TRBV19	.	TRBJ2-4	.	CASSTGLLAKNIQYF	TGTGCCAGTAGTACCGGACTACTAGCCAAAAACATTCAGTACTTC
TRBV7-2	.	TRBJ2-1	.	CASSPIPQGLEQFF	TGTGCCAGCAGCCCCATTCCCCAGGGCTTAGAGCAGTTCTTC
TRBV3-1/TRBV3-2	TRBD2	TRBJ2-5	.	CASSQDLGRGETQYF	TGTGCCAGCAGCCAAGATCTCGGGAGGGGCGAGACCCAGTACTTC
TRBV19	.	TRBJ2-1	.	CASSSLAHEFSYNEQFF	TGTGCCAGTAGTAGTCTAGCGCACGAATTTTCCTACAATGAGCAGTTCTTC
TRBV5-1	.	TRBJ1-1	.	CASSRVGNVNTEAFF	TGCGCCAGCAGCCGGGTGGGTAACGTGAACACTGAAGCTTTCTTT
TRBV21-1	.	TRBJ2-5	.	CASIDLVAGERETQYF	TGTGCCAGCATAGATCTGGTGGCAGGGGAAAGGGAGACCCAGTACTTC